Following are 14 T cell receptor beta chains from one sample sequenced in a study of chemoradiotherapy in HPV16-positive cancers. TCRdb's table, derived via immunoSEQ multiplex PCR, lists solely in-frame clones and lacks some. The table has fewer than 20,000 clones, roughly 91% seen once. The sequencing here drew on blood, taken from a patient who underwent chemoradiotherapy. These receptors originate from a human donor with HPV-associated anogenital cancer.

The chain recombines TRBV7-2 with TRBJ2-1; D is unclear. This CDR3 comprises 11 residues. The germline V gene has CDR1 SGHTA and CDR2 FQGNSA. Trimming cost V 7 bases and J 4 bases, with 5 bases left between them. The CDR3 protein is CASTQYNEQFF. CDR3 nucleotide sequence: TGTGCCAGCACCCAGTACAATGAGCAGTTCTTC.

This sequence joins TRBV28 and TRBJ1-1; no clear D. Germline loops: CDR1 MDHEN, CDR2 SYDVKM. The CDR3 contains 15 residues. The V gene lost 2 bases and the J gene lost 2 bases, with 12 bases spanning the gap. The CDR3, as DNA: TGTGCCAGCAGTTTACCCCAAGGCGGAAACACTGAAGCTTTCTTT. Protein: CASSLPQGGNTEAFF.

The sample holds one count of this clone. The V call is TRBV27, the J call TRBJ2-3; 7 bases match TRBD2. Germline-derived CDR1 and CDR2 are MNHEY and SMNVEV (reference sequence). Trimming removed 5 bases from V and 2 bases from J; junction bases left unmatched: 7. This CDR3 comprises 15 residues. CDR3 DNA sequence: TGTGCCAGCAGTATGACTAGCCTACCCACAGATACGCAGTATTTT. Encoded protein: CASSMTSLPTDTQYF.

The rearrangement joins TRBV14 to TRBJ1-5, with D perhaps matching TRBD1 (6 bases). V lost 3 bases and J lost 0, with 9 bases in between. The CDR3 is 15 amino acids. Germline assignment: CDR1 SGHDN and CDR2 FVKESK. The CDR3 DNA reads TGTGCCAGCAGCCACGGACAGAATAGCAATCAGCCCCAGCATTTT. This gives the protein CASSHGQNSNQPQHF. Drawing the rest from reference TRBV14 and TRBJ1-5, the complete variable domain is EAGVTQFPSHSVIEKGQTVTLRCDPISGHDNLYWYRRVMGKEIKFLLHFVKESKQDESGMPNNRFLAERTGGTYSTLKVQPAELEDSGVYFCASSHGQNSNQPQHFGDGTRLSIL.

This chain links TRBV6-1 with TRBJ1-1, with D possibly matching TRBD1 (5 bases). Germline-derived CDR1 and CDR2 are MNHNS and SASEGT. The length of the CDR3 is 14 residues. V was clipped by 6 bases and J by 1 base, with 12 bases between them. The DNA of the CDR3 is TGTGCCAGCAGAAAGGGGCAGGCGAACACTGAAGCTTTCTTT. Its protein is CASRKGQANTEAFF.

V usage is TRBV6-1 and J usage is TRBJ2-7, with 7 bases identical to TRBD1. This CDR3 spans 13 amino acids. CDR1 is MNHNS and CDR2 is SASEGT in the germline V gene. V was clipped by 4 bases and J by 4 bases; unmatched bases: 4. The CDR3 region has the DNA TGTGCCAGCAGTGGGGACAGAATTTACGAGCAGTACTTC. This translates into CASSGDRIYEQYF.

This clone appeared once. This sequence joins TRBV10-3 and TRBJ2-7; 10 bases map to TRBD2. The CDR3 length is 15 residues. J lost 4 bases, V lost 7 bases, and 10 bases had no gene match. Germline V lookup: CDR1 ENHRY, CDR2 SYGVKD. The CDR3 sequence is CAIKGSGGQLYEQYF. CDR3 coding DNA: TGTGCCATCAAAGGTAGCGGGGGGCAGCTATACGAGCAGTACTTC.

The rearrangement links TRBV9 to TRBJ2-1; 12 bases agree with TRBD2. Germline V gene lookup returns CDR1 SGDLS and CDR2 YYNGEE. The CDR3 spans 18 residues. After removal of 4 bases from V and 2 bases from J, the junction contained 10 bases not matched to a gene. The CDR3, as DNA: TGTGCCAGCAGCTCCGGGAAGACTAGCGGGGGTCCCTACAATGAGCAGTTCTTC. This codes for CASSSGKTSGGPYNEQFF.

The gene calls are TRBV15 and TRBJ2-2; D is ambiguous. CDR3 length: 12 amino acids. Germline loops: CDR1 LNHNV, CDR2 YYDKDF (reference sequence). The V and J ends lost 1 base and 6 bases respectively, with 3 bases between them. Written as DNA, the CDR3 is TGTGCCACCAGCAGAGGGGCCGGGGAGCTGTTTTTT. This encodes CATSRGAGELFF.

The chain uses TRBV5-6 and TRBJ1-2, with 12 bases fitting TRBD1. Germline CDR1 and CDR2: SGHDT and YYEEEE. The length of the CDR3 is 16 residues. The ends lost 2 bases at V and 8 bases at J; junction bases unmatched: 10. The CDR3 loop reads CASSFRGDRGLGGYTF. As DNA, the CDR3 is TGTGCCAGCAGCTTTCGAGGGGACAGGGGGCTCGGAGGCTACACCTTC.

The rearrangement uses TRBV5-1 and TRBJ2-2, with D perhaps TRBD1 or TRBD2 (5 bases each). Between the trimmed V and J ends, which lost 4 bases and 5 bases, there was a span of 15 bases. CDR1 is SGHRS and CDR2 is YFSETQ in the germline V gene. This CDR3 spans 15 amino acids. The CDR3 loop is CASSLGDGWTGELFF. CDR3 nucleotide sequence: TGCGCCAGCAGCCTGGGGGACGGATGGACCGGGGAGCTGTTTTTT.

The V gene is TRBV13, the J gene TRBJ2-1, with 8 positions matching TRBD2. V lost 5 bases, J lost 1 base, and 19 bases stayed unmatched. The germline V gene has CDR1 PRHDT and CDR2 FYEKMQ (reference sequence). There are 20 residues in the CDR3. This CDR3 reads CASSLRWKSGGSRSYNEQFF. The CDR3 DNA follows: TGTGCCAGCAGCCTCCGGTGGAAGAGCGGGGGTTCGAGGTCCTACAATGAGCAGTTCTTC. Full variable domain (missing parts from reference TRBV13 and TRBJ2-1): AAGVIQSPRHLIKEKRETATLKCYPIPRHDTVYWYQQGPGQDPQFLISFYEKMQSDKGSIPDRFSAQQFSDYHSELNMSSLELGDSALYFCASSLRWKSGGSRSYNEQFFGPGTRLTVL.

The chain employs TRBV7-3 and TRBJ2-1, with 7 bases lining up with TRBD1. Losses at the gene ends were 1 base for V and 5 bases for J; bases not matched to a gene: 2. Germline CDR1 is SGHTA and CDR2 is FQGTGA. This CDR3 contains 14 residues. CDR3 sequence (DNA): TGTGCCAGCAGCTTAAGACAGGGAAACAATGAGCAGTTCTTC. As protein: CASSLRQGNNEQFF. Looking up the rest from reference TRBV7-3 and TRBJ2-1 gives the full variable domain: GAGVSQTPSNKVTEKGKYVELRCDPISGHTALYWYRQSLGQGPEFLIYFQGTGAADDSGLPNDRFFAVRPEGSVSTLKIQRTERGDSAVYLCASSLRQGNNEQFFGPGTRLTVL.

The chain employs TRBV5-6 and TRBJ1-2, with a possible D match to TRBD1 (6 bases). The CDR3 loop spans 14 amino acids. Germline V gene sequence: CDR1 SGHDT, CDR2 YYEEEE. V dropped 7 bases and J dropped 2 bases, with 15 bases sitting between them. CDR3 sequence: CASLTGLRNYGYTF. CDR3 DNA sequence: TGTGCCAGCTTGACAGGTTTAAGAAACTATGGCTACACCTTC. Full variable domain (remainder filled in from reference TRBV5-6 and TRBJ1-2): DAGVTQSPTHLIKTRGQQVTLRCSPKSGHDTVSWYQQALGQGPQFIFQYYEEEERQRGNFPDRFSGHQFPNYSSELNVNALLLGDSALYLCASLTGLRNYGYTFGSGTRLTVV.